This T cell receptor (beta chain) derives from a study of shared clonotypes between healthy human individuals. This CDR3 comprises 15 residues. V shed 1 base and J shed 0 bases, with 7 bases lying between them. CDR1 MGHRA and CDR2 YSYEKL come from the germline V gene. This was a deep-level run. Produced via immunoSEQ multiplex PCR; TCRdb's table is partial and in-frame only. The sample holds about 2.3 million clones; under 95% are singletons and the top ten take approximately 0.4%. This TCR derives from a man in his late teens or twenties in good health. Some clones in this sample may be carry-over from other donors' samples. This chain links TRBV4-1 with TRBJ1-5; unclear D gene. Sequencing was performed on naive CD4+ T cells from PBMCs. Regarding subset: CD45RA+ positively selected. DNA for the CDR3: TGCGCCAGCAGCCAAGGGGAGAATAGCAATCAGCCCCAGCATTTT. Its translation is CASSQGENSNQPQHF.